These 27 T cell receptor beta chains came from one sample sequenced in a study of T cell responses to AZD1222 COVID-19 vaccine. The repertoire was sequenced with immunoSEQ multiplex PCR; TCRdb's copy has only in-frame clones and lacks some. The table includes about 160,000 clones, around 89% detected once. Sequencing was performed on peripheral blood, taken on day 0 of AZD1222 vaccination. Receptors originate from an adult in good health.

CDR3 sequence (DNA): TGTGCCTGGAGTGTTCAAGCTTACACTGAAGCTTTCTTT. Residues: CAWSVQAYTEAFF. The rearrangement links TRBV30 to TRBJ1-1, with no clear D. The ends were cut back, 0 bases at V and 3 bases at J, with 8 bases in the middle. The CDR3 has 13 amino acids. Per germline, CDR1 GTSNPN and CDR2 SVGIG (reference sequence).

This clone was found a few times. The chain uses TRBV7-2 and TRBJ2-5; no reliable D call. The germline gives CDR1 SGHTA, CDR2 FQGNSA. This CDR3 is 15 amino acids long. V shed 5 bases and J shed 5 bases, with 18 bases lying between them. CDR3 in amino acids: CASSKGLNMGETQYF. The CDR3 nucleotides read TGTGCCAGCAGCAAGGGATTAAACATGGGGGAGACCCAGTACTTC.

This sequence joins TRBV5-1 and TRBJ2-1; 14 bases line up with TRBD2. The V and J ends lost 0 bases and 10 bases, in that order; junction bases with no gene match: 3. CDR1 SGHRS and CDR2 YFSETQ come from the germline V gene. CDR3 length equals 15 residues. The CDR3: CASSLEGLAGEEQFF. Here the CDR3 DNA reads TGCGCCAGCAGCTTGGAGGGACTAGCGGGGGAAGAGCAGTTCTTC.

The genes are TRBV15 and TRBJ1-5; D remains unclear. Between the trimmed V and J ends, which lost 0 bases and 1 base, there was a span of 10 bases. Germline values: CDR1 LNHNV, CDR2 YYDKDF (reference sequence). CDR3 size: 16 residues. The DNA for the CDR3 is TGTGCCACCAGCAGAGATCGGTCACAAAGCAATCAGCCCCAGCATTTT. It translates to CATSRDRSQSNQPQHF. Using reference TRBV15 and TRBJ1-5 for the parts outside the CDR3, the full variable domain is DAMVIQNPRYQVTQFGKPVTLSCSQTLNHNVMYWYQQKSSQAPKLLFHYYDKDFNNEADTPDNFQSRRPNTSFCFLDIRSPGLGDTAMYLCATSRDRSQSNQPQHFGDGTRLSIL.

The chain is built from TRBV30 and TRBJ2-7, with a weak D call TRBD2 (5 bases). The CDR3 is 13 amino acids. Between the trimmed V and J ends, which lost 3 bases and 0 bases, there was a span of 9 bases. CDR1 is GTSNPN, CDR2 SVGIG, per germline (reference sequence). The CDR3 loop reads CAWSHGSSYEQYF. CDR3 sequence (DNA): TGTGCCTGGAGCCATGGGAGCTCCTACGAGCAGTACTTC.

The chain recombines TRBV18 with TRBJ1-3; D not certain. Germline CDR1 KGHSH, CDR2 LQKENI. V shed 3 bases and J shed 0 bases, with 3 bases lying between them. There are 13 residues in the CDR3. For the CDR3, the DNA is TGTGCCAGCTCACCTGGCTCTGGAAACACCATATATTTT. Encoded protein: CASSPGSGNTIYF.

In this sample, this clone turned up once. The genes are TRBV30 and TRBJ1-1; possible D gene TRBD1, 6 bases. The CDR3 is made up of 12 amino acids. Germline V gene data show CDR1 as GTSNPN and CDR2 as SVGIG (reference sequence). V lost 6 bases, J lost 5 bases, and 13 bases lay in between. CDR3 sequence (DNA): TGTGCCTGCAGGGGTGGTAGGACTGAAGCTTTCTTT. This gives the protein CACRGGRTEAFF.

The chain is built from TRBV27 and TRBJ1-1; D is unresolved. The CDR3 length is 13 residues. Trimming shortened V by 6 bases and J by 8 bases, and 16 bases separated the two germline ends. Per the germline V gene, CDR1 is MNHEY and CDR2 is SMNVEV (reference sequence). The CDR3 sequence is CASSPGPQREAFF. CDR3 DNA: TGTGCCAGCAGCCCAGGCCCTCAGAGGGAAGCTTTCTTT.

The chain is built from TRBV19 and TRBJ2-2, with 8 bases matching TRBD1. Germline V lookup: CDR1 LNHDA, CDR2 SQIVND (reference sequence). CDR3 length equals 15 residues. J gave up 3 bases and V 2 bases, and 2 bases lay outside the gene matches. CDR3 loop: CASSIPTGDTGELFF. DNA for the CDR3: TGTGCCAGTAGTATACCGACAGGGGACACCGGGGAGCTGTTTTTT.

CDR3 sequence reads: CSVSQTGAFF. The CDR3, as DNA: TGCAGCGTCTCCCAAACAGGAGCTTTCTTT. V gene TRBV29-1 combines with J gene TRBJ1-1, with TRBD1 as a possible D gene (5 bases). V was clipped by 6 bases and J by 10 bases, with 12 bases between them. The CDR3 sequence is 10 residues long. CDR1 SQVTM and CDR2 ANQGSEA come from the germline V gene.

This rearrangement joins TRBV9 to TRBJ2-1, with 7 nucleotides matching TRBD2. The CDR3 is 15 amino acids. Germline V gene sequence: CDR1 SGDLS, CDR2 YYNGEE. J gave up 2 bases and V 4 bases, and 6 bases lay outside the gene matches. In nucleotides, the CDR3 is TGTGCCAGCAGCCCCCGAGCGGGGCCCTACAATGAGCAGTTCTTC. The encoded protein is CASSPRAGPYNEQFF.

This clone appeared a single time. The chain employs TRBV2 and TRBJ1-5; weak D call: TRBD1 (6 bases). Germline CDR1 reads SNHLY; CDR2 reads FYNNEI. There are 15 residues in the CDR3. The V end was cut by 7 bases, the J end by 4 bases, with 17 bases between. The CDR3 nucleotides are TGTGCCAGCACCGAGGATCCAGGGGTGAATCAGCCCCAGCATTTT. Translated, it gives CASTEDPGVNQPQHF.

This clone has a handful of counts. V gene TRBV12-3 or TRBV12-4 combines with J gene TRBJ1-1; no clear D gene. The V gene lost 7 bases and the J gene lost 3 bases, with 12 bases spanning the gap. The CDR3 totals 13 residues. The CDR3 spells CASMGYQDTEAFF. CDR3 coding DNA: TGTGCCAGCATGGGGTACCAGGACACTGAAGCTTTCTTT.

The CDR3 DNA reads TGTGCCAGCAGCTTAACTGGGGCCAACGTCCTGACTTTC. Translation gives CASSLTGANVLTF. This chain connects TRBV7-3 to TRBJ2-6, with D unresolved. Germline CDR1 and CDR2: SGHTA and FQGTGA. The V end lost 0 bases, the J end lost 3 bases, and 0 bases lay between the germline ends. The CDR3 spans 13 residues.

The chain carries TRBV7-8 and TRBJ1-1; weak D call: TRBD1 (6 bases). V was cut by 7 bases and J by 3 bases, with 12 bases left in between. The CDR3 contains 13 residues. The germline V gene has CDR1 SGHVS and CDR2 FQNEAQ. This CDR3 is CASILDSHTEAFF. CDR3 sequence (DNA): TGTGCCAGCATCCTGGACAGCCACACTGAAGCTTTCTTT.

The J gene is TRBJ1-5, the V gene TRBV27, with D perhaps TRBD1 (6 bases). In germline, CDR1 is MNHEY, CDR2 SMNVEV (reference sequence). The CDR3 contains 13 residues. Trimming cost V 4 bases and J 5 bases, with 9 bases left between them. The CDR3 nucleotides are TGTGCCAGCAGTTACAGGGACGATCAGCCCCAGCATTTT. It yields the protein CASSYRDDQPQHF.

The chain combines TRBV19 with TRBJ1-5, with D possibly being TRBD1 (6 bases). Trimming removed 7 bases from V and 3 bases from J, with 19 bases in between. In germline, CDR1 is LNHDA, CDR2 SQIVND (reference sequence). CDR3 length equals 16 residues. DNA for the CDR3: TGTGCCAGTACCCTCCAGGGGTCTACGTTCAATCAGCCCCAGCATTTT. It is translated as CASTLQGSTFNQPQHF.

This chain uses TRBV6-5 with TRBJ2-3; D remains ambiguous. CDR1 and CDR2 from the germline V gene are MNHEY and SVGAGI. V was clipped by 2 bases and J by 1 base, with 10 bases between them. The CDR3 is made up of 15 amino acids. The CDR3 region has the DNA TGTGCCAGCAGTTACCCTCCTGACGGCACAGATACGCAGTATTTT. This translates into CASSYPPDGTDTQYF.

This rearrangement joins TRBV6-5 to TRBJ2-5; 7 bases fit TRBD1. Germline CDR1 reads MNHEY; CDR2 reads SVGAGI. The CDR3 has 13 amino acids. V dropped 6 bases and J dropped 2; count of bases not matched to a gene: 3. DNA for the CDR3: TGTGCCAGCAGAAGGGGACAGCAAGAGACCCAGTACTTC. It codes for CASRRGQQETQYF.

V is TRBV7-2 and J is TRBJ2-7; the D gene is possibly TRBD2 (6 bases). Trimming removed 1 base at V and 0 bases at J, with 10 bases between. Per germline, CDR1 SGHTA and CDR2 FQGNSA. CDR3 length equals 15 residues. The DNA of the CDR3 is TGTGCCAGCAGCTTAGTCGTGGGAGGCTCCTACGAGCAGTACGTC. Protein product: CASSLVVGGSYEQYV.

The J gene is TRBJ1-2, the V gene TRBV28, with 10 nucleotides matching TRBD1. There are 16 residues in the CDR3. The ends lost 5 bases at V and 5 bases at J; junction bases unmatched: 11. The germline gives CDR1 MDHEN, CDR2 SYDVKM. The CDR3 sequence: CASSLSGTGQGYGYTF. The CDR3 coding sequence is TGTGCCAGCAGTCTGTCCGGAACGGGACAGGGGTATGGCTACACCTTC.

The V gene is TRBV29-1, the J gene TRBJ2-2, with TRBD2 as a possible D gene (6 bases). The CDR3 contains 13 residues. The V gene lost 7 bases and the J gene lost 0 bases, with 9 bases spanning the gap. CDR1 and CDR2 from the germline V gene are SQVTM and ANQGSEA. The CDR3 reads CSGGGANTGELFF. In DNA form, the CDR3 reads TGCAGCGGAGGCGGGGCGAACACCGGGGAGCTGTTTTTT.

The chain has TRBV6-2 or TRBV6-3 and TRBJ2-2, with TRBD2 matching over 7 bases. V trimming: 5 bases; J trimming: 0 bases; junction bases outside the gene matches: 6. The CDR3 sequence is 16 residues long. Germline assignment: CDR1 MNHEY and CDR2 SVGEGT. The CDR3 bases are TGTGCCAGCAGTAAGACCCGGGGGGCGAACACCGGGGAGCTGTTTTTT. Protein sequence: CASSKTRGANTGELFF.

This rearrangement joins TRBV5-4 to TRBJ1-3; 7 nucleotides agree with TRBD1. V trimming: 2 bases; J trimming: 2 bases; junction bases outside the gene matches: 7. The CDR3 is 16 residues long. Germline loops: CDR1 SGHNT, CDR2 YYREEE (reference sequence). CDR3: CASSFGSDRAGNTIYF. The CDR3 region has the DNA TGTGCCAGCAGCTTTGGGAGTGACAGGGCTGGAAACACCATATATTTT.

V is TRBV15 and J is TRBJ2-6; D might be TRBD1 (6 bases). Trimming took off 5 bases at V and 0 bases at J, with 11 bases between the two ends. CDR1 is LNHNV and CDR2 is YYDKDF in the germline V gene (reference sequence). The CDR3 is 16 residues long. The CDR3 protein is CATSVQQGSGANVLTF. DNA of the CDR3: TGTGCCACCAGCGTCCAACAGGGCTCTGGGGCCAACGTCCTGACTTTC.

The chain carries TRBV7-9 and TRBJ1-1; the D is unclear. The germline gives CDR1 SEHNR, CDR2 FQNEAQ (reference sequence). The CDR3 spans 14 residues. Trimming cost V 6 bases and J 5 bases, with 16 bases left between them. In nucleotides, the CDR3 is TGTGCCAGCAGTTTTGATCCCCTGGGAACTGAAGCTTTCTTT. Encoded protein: CASSFDPLGTEAFF.

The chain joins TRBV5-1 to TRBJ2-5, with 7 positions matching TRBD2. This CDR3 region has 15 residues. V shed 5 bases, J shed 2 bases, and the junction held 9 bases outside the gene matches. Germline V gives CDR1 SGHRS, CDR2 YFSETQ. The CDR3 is CASSNGQGGQETQYF. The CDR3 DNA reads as TGCGCCAGCAGTAATGGCCAGGGAGGGCAAGAGACCCAGTACTTC.